The 11 T cell receptor beta chains presented below share a single source sample, sequenced in a study of cytomegalovirus exposure and HLA in healthy donors. Amplification used 60 Vbeta primers and 13 Jbeta primers. Clones were read by immunoSEQ multiplex PCR, and TCRdb kept only the in-frame ones, dropping some. The sample shows roughly 160,000 clones, around 80% of them seen only once. Sample: PBMCs. These receptors came from a woman under 40 in good health and CMV-seropositive.

This chain uses TRBV9 with TRBJ2-7; a weak D match, TRBD1 (6 bases). The germline V gene encodes CDR1 SGDLS and CDR2 YYNGEE. The CDR3 runs to 16 residues. V shed 1 base and J shed 2 bases, with 16 bases lying between them. CDR3 DNA sequence: TGTGCCAGCAGCGTATCGTTTACAGGGAATCCCTACGAGCAGTACTTC. Its protein is CASSVSFTGNPYEQYF.

The chain uses TRBV9 and TRBJ2-1; 11 nucleotides align to TRBD2. Losses at the gene ends were 4 bases for V and 9 bases for J; bases not matched to a gene: 12. The CDR3 length is 16 residues. CDR1 and CDR2 (germline): SGDLS, YYNGEE. CDR3 DNA sequence: TGTGCCAGCAGCCCCCGAGGTAGCGGGGGGGCAGGTGAGCAGTTCTTC. This codes for CASSPRGSGGAGEQFF.

This clone came up a few times. This chain connects TRBV10-3 to TRBJ1-6; D possibly corresponds to TRBD1 (5 bases). V was clipped by 3 bases and J by 5 bases, with 8 bases between them. Germline V gene lookup returns CDR1 ENHRY and CDR2 SYGVKD. The CDR3 length is 14 residues. The CDR3 spells CAISDRADNSPLHF. The CDR3 bases are TGTGCCATCAGTGACAGGGCAGATAATTCACCCCTCCACTTT.

The rearrangement links TRBV7-8 to TRBJ2-3, with D perhaps matching TRBD2 (5 bases). The V gene lost 6 bases and the J gene lost 7 bases, with 14 bases spanning the gap. Germline CDR1 and CDR2: SGHVS and FQNEAQ. The CDR3 length is 13 residues. CDR3 loop: CASSQLEGYTQYF. The CDR3 region has the DNA TGTGCCAGCAGTCAACTAGAAGGGTATACGCAGTATTTT.

V usage is TRBV6-5 and J usage is TRBJ1-2; 10 bases are shared with TRBD1. V lost 4 bases to trimming and J lost 8 bases; unmatched junction nucleotides: 7. The CDR3 is 14 residues long. Germline values: CDR1 MNHEY, CDR2 SVGAGI. In DNA form, the CDR3 reads TGTGCCAGCAGTTGGACCGGGACAGGGGTCGGCTACACCTTC. As protein: CASSWTGTGVGYTF.

In this sample, this clone turned up many times. This chain joins TRBV4-3 and TRBJ1-2; tentative D call: TRBD1 (5 bases). CDR1 and CDR2 from the germline V gene are LGHNA and YSLEER. The CDR3 loop spans 14 amino acids. V shed 4 bases and J shed 5 bases, with 14 bases lying between them. Written as DNA, the CDR3 is TGCGCCAGCAGCCCTCTAGGGGTAAGATATGGCTACACCTTC. Its translation is CASSPLGVRYGYTF.

The CDR3 DNA is TGTGCCAGCAGTGGCAGGGGCCACTCTGGAAACACCATATATTTT. This encodes CASSGRGHSGNTIYF. This chain connects TRBV2 to TRBJ1-3; the D gene is possibly TRBD1 (6 bases). This CDR3 is 15 amino acids long. V dropped 4 bases and J dropped 0 bases, with 10 bases sitting between them. Germline lookup yields CDR1 SNHLY and CDR2 FYNNEI.

V gene TRBV19 combines with J gene TRBJ2-7; TRBD2 might be the D (6 bases). V was shortened by 4 bases and J by 1 base, with 8 bases between the two germline ends. Germline lookup yields CDR1 LNHDA and CDR2 SQIVND (reference sequence). CDR3 length: 13 residues. The CDR3 bases are TGTGCCAGTAGTAGGAGGGAATCCTACGAGCAGTACTTC. This translates into CASSRRESYEQYF.

The chain joins TRBV29-1 to TRBJ2-7; D possibly corresponds to TRBD2 (6 bases). The V gene lost 6 bases and the J gene lost 0 bases, with 15 bases spanning the gap. The CDR3 length is 14 residues. Germline-derived CDR1 and CDR2 are SQVTM and ANQGSEA. This chain's CDR3 is CSVTRRGSSYEQYF. The CDR3 DNA is TGCAGCGTCACTCGACGGGGGAGCTCCTACGAGCAGTACTTC.

This clone was seen a handful of times. The rearrangement joins TRBV19 to TRBJ1-5, with a possible D match to TRBD1 (5 bases). Germline CDR1 reads LNHDA; CDR2 reads SQIVND (reference sequence). The CDR3 consists of 15 residues. Trimming took off 9 bases at V and 7 bases at J, with 22 bases between the two ends. Written as DNA, the CDR3 is TGTGCCAGCATCTCCTCCGTAGGGGTATACCAGCCCCAGCATTTT. Translation: CASISSVGVYQPQHF.

The V call is TRBV4-3, the J call TRBJ1-5, with D uncertain. V was shortened by 1 base and J by 5 bases, with 6 bases between the two germline ends. The V gene's germline CDR1 is LGHNA and CDR2 YSLEER. CDR3 size: 13 residues. The chain's CDR3 is CASSQAVYQPQHF. The CDR3 DNA is TGCGCCAGCAGCCAAGCTGTTTATCAGCCCCAGCATTTT.